This T cell receptor (beta chain) was sequenced during a study of T cells after yellow fever vaccination. Study-wide findings and caveats: For sorted memory subsets on day 0, almost all vaccine-responding clonotypes were undetectable.

Each CDR3 protein is one row after TCRdb ran MiXCR on the 5' RACE reads. The sample has 4,000 to 5,000 distinct CDR3 sequences, roughly 8.3% seen once; the top ten hold over 65%. This clonotype was seen repeatedly, ten times or more. The receptor's source is a man aged 18 to 30 who received the YFV17D yellow fever vaccine. This specimen was PBMCs, either bulk or a sorted T-cell subset (CD4+, CD8+, memory, or dextramer-sorted; not recorded which), taken more than 35 days after the first yellow fever vaccination.

CDR3 coding DNA: TGTGCCACCAGCAGAGATAAAGGGAATAGCAATCAGCCCCAGCATTTT. This sequence encodes CATSRDKGNSNQPQHF. The rearrangement joins TRBV15 to TRBJ1-5; no reliable D call. The CDR3 is 16 amino acids. The V end lost 0 bases, the J end lost 0 bases, and 9 bases lay between the germline ends. Germline CDR1 LNHNV, CDR2 YYDKDF (reference sequence).